The 32 T cell receptor beta chains reported below all come from one sample, sequenced in a study of OX40 agonist ivuxolimab in advanced cancers. The method was the immunoSEQ multiplex PCR assay. TCRdb took this table from immuneACCESS and kept in-frame rearrangements with V and J called. Such tables lack part of the clones; where checked against another copy, unresolved V genes explain under half of the gap, and the rest is unexplained. The sample yields some 34,000 clones; 85% to 90% were counted once. Of the sample, over 10% falls within the top ten clones. Sequencing used CD4+ or CD8+ T cells sorted from blood, obtained in a trial of the OX40 agonist ivuxolimab. The receptors come from an adult with an advanced solid tumor such as melanoma, head and neck, liver or kidney cancer.

The chain recombines TRBV5-1 with TRBJ2-1; 9 nucleotides line up with TRBD2. The CDR3 is 16 amino acids. Germline values: CDR1 SGHRS, CDR2 YFSETQ. Trimming took 4 bases from V and 4 from J; bases not matched to a gene: 9. The CDR3: CASSPDSSGNYNEQFF. As DNA, the CDR3 is TGCGCCAGCAGCCCGGACTCTAGCGGGAATTACAATGAGCAGTTCTTC.

V gene TRBV4-1 combines with J gene TRBJ1-2; D is ambiguous. CDR1 is MGHRA and CDR2 is YSYEKL in the germline V gene. This CDR3 is 16 amino acids long. Trimming shortened V by 1 base and J by 0 bases, and 12 bases separated the two germline ends. Here the CDR3 DNA reads TGCGCCAGCAGCCAAGGGCGAGACCAATCTAACTATGGCTACACCTTC. This translates into CASSQGRDQSNYGYTF.

This CDR3 is CASTFEGLGMHEQFF. The CDR3, as DNA: TGTGCCAGCACCTTTGAGGGACTAGGCATGCATGAGCAGTTCTTC. The V gene is TRBV7-9, the J gene TRBJ2-1, with 8 bases that match TRBD2. The germline V gene has CDR1 SEHNR and CDR2 FQNEAQ (reference sequence). With V trimmed by 7 bases and J by 8 bases, 13 bases remained unmatched. The CDR3 has 15 amino acids.

V and J are TRBV5-1 and TRBJ2-7, with a weak D call TRBD2 (5 bases). Germline V CDR1 and CDR2: SGHRS, YFSETQ. The V end lost 3 bases, the J end lost 7 bases, and 14 bases lay between the germline ends. This CDR3 has 13 residues. For the CDR3, the DNA is TGCGCCAGCAGCTGGCACCCTACGGGGGAGCAGTACTTC. Its translation is CASSWHPTGEQYF.

In this sample, this clone turned up once. The rearrangement links TRBV6-6 to TRBJ1-1; D gene uncertain. V lost 2 bases and J 2 bases, leaving 12 bases between the germline ends. CDR1 is MNHNY and CDR2 is SVGAGI in the germline V gene (reference sequence). CDR3 length equals 15 residues. The CDR3 sequence: CASSYRPIANTEAFF. The CDR3 DNA follows: TGTGCCAGCAGTTACCGCCCGATAGCAAACACTGAAGCTTTCTTT.

V and J are TRBV27 and TRBJ2-1, with a weak D call TRBD2 (6 bases). Trimming removed 3 bases from V and 0 bases from J, with 12 bases in between. Germline V lookup: CDR1 MNHEY, CDR2 SMNVEV (reference sequence). The CDR3 totals 16 residues. Here the CDR3 reads CASSLSTSPSYNEQFF. Here the CDR3 DNA reads TGTGCCAGCAGTTTGTCCACTAGCCCCTCCTACAATGAGCAGTTCTTC.

The CDR3 sequence: CASSPGLAGYTDTQYF. The CDR3 DNA sequence: TGTGCCAGCAGCCCAGGACTAGCGGGATACACAGATACGCAGTATTTT. V is TRBV7-3 and J is TRBJ2-3; 12 bases are a match to TRBD2. Germline CDR1 is SGHTA and CDR2 is FQGTGA. V shed 5 bases and J 2 bases; nucleotides not matched to a gene: 5. The CDR3 loop spans 16 amino acids.

This clone was detected only a few times. V is TRBV5-4 and J is TRBJ2-1, with 7 bases fitting TRBD2. J gave up 3 bases and V 6 bases, and 24 bases lay outside the gene matches. The CDR3 contains 20 residues. Germline V gene sequence: CDR1 SGHNT, CDR2 YYREEE (reference sequence). The CDR3 coding sequence is TGTGCCAGCACCCGGGTGGGTGCGGGAGTGGTGTCTGGTTACTACAATGAGCAGTTCTTC. Translating it yields CASTRVGAGVVSGYYNEQFF.

This chain connects TRBV2 to TRBJ2-7, with D unclear. The CDR3 covers 12 residues. Per germline, CDR1 SNHLY and CDR2 FYNNEI. V lost 6 bases, J lost 7 bases, and 13 bases lay in between. CDR3 DNA sequence: TGTGCCAGCAGGGCCGGTTTCGTAGAGCAGTACTTC. Its protein is CASRAGFVEQYF.

The gene calls are TRBV4-3 and TRBJ2-7; D not resolved. The V end was cut by 4 bases, the J end by 3 bases, with 10 bases between. The length of the CDR3 is 13 residues. Germline lookup yields CDR1 LGHNA and CDR2 YSLEER. The chain's CDR3 is CASSPTVGYEQYF. For the CDR3, the DNA is TGCGCCAGCAGCCCGACTGTGGGCTACGAGCAGTACTTC.

The J gene is TRBJ2-3, the V gene TRBV5-1, with D unresolved. The germline gives CDR1 SGHRS, CDR2 YFSETQ. The V gene lost 4 bases and the J gene lost 2 bases, with 11 bases spanning the gap. The length of the CDR3 is 14 residues. DNA of the CDR3: TGCGCCAGCAGCCCGTGGGGTAACACAGATACGCAGTATTTT. Residues: CASSPWGNTDTQYF.

The V call is TRBV6-6, the J call TRBJ1-1; no reliable D call. V was pared by 2 bases and J by 6 bases, with 10 bases between. The CDR3 has 13 residues. The germline CDR1 and CDR2 sequences are MNHNY and SVGAGI (reference sequence). CDR3 nucleotide sequence: TGTGCCAGCAGTTACGTGGGCGGCGCTGAAGCTTTCTTT. It codes for CASSYVGGAEAFF.

V is TRBV2 and J is TRBJ1-5; D perhaps matches TRBD1 (5 bases). V lost 2 bases, J lost 3 bases, and 8 bases lay in between. The V gene's germline CDR1 is SNHLY and CDR2 FYNNEI. CDR3 length: 14 amino acids. CDR3 DNA: TGTGCCAGCAGTGAACTACAGGTCAATCAGCCCCAGCATTTT. Protein product: CASSELQVNQPQHF.

The chain carries TRBV4-1 and TRBJ1-5; D unclear. Looked up from germline, CDR1 is MGHRA and CDR2 is YSYEKL. V was trimmed by 0 bases and J by 6 bases, leaving 12 bases between them. The CDR3 is 15 residues long. The CDR3 nucleotides read TGCGCCAGCAGCCAAGAGACGGGAATCGGTCAGCCCCAGCATTTT. Translated: CASSQETGIGQPQHF.

The chain employs TRBV6-5 and TRBJ2-7, with 8 bases lining up with TRBD1. The CDR3 totals 14 residues. In germline, CDR1 is MNHEY, CDR2 SVGAGI. Unmatched junction bases numbered 6, after V lost 5 bases and J lost 3 bases. The CDR3 DNA reads as TGTGCCAGCAGTCGGACAGGGAATTTCTACGAGCAGTACTTC. This gives the protein CASSRTGNFYEQYF.

CDR3 amino acids: CASSGNRDRGYQPQHF. CDR3 nucleotide sequence: TGTGCCAGCAGTGGAAACCGGGACAGGGGGTATCAGCCCCAGCATTTT. This chain connects TRBV7-9 to TRBJ1-5; 11 positions agree with TRBD1. Germline CDR1 is SEHNR and CDR2 is FQNEAQ (reference sequence). The CDR3 sequence is 16 residues long. V lost 6 bases to trimming and J lost 5 bases; unmatched junction nucleotides: 9.

The chain joins TRBV7-9 to TRBJ2-3, with a weak D call TRBD2 (5 bases). The CDR3 has 16 residues. Trimming removed 5 bases at V and 2 bases at J, with 17 bases between. Germline loops: CDR1 SEHNR, CDR2 FQNEAQ (reference sequence). CDR3 protein: CASSRADGELTDTQYF. For the CDR3, the DNA is TGTGCCAGCAGCCGGGCGGACGGGGAACTCACAGATACGCAGTATTTT.

This clone was detected only a few times. The gene calls are TRBV14 and TRBJ2-3, with 11 bases matching TRBD1. J was trimmed by 4 bases and V by 1 base; bases with no gene match: 4. Germline loops: CDR1 SGHDN, CDR2 FVKESK. The CDR3 contains 16 residues. CDR3 nucleotides: TGTGCCAGCAGCCAAGGGGACAGGGGGGGTCCAGATACGCAGTATTTT. This gives the protein CASSQGDRGGPDTQYF.

J is TRBJ2-7 and V is TRBV6-5; TRBD1 might be the D (6 bases). The CDR3 has 14 amino acids. Trimming took 0 bases from V and 5 from J, leaving 11 bases between them. Germline V lookup: CDR1 MNHEY, CDR2 SVGAGI. CDR3 residues: CASSYSDSSDEQYF. CDR3 sequence (DNA): TGTGCCAGCAGTTACTCGGACAGTAGCGACGAGCAGTACTTC.

To note about this clone: Compared with germline, one end of the junction differs, possibly owing to a read error. The V and J genes are TRBV14 and TRBJ1-2, with D hard to call. Germline loops: CDR1 SGHDN, CDR2 FVKESK. The CDR3 is made up of 12 amino acids. CDR3 sequence: CASSQVFGRWNF. CDR3 in DNA: TGTGCCAGCAGCCAAGTTTTTGGCCGGTGGAACTTC. Full variable domain (remainder filled in from reference TRBV14 and TRBJ1-2): EAGVTQFPSHSVIEKGQTVTLRCDPISGHDNLYWYRRVMGKEIKFLLHFVKESKQDESGMPNNRFLAERTGGTYSTLKVQPAELEDSGVYFCASSQVFGRWNFGSGTRLTVV.

Within the sample, this clone is medium-sized. The CDR3 loop reads CASSIDTQYF. In DNA, the CDR3 is TGTGCCAGCAGTATAGATACGCAGTATTTT. This chain links TRBV28 with TRBJ2-3; D is ambiguous. Trimming shortened V by 5 bases and J by 5 bases, and 2 bases separated the two germline ends. Germline V CDR1 and CDR2: MDHEN, SYDVKM. This CDR3 comprises 10 residues.

V and J are TRBV15 and TRBJ2-2; a possible D gene is TRBD1 (6 bases). V was shortened by 4 bases and J by 6 bases, with 15 bases between the two germline ends. Germline values: CDR1 LNHNV, CDR2 YYDKDF (reference sequence). This CDR3 comprises 15 residues. CDR3: CATSIGQGSAGELFF. The CDR3 DNA reads TGTGCCACCAGCATCGGGCAGGGGAGTGCCGGGGAGCTGTTTTTT. Drawing the rest from reference TRBV15 and TRBJ2-2, the complete variable domain is DAMVIQNPRYQVTQFGKPVTLSCSQTLNHNVMYWYQQKSSQAPKLLFHYYDKDFNNEADTPDNFQSRRPNTSFCFLDIRSPGLGDTAMYLCATSIGQGSAGELFFGEGSRLTVL.

The V gene is TRBV6-5, the J gene TRBJ1-4; 7 nucleotides line up with TRBD1. The germline CDR1 and CDR2 sequences are MNHEY and SVGAGI. Unmatched junction bases numbered 7, after V lost 8 bases and J lost 10 bases. CDR3 length equals 12 residues. The CDR3 sequence: CASASAGGKLFF. CDR3 bases: TGTGCCAGCGCCTCGGCAGGGGGAAAACTGTTTTTT.

The chain joins TRBV27 to TRBJ2-3, with TRBD1 as a possible D gene (5 bases). In germline, CDR1 is MNHEY, CDR2 SMNVEV (reference sequence). The CDR3 totals 14 residues. Trimming shortened V by 5 bases and J by 3 bases, and 12 bases separated the two germline ends. CDR3 sequence: CASSPGLWTDTQYF. The DNA for the CDR3 is TGTGCCAGCAGTCCAGGGTTGTGGACAGATACGCAGTATTTT.

This chain joins TRBV14 and TRBJ2-1, with 8 positions matching TRBD2. V lost 0 bases and J lost 3; bases outside the gene matches: 4. The CDR3 has 16 residues. Germline CDR1 reads SGHDN; CDR2 reads FVKESK. CDR3 coding DNA: TGTGCCAGCAGCCAAGAACGGCTAGCGGGCTACAATGAGCAGTTCTTC. Translation: CASSQERLAGYNEQFF.

The rearrangement uses TRBV11-3 and TRBJ2-1, with TRBD2 as a possible D gene (6 bases). V was cut by 3 bases and J by 0 bases, with 12 bases left in between. The CDR3 covers 16 residues. CDR1 is SGHNT, CDR2 YENEEA, per germline. The CDR3 sequence is CASSFSGSSSYNEQFF. The DNA for the CDR3 is TGTGCCAGCAGCTTTAGCGGTTCCAGCTCCTACAATGAGCAGTTCTTC.

This clone was counted only a few times. The chain links TRBV19 to TRBJ1-1; D not certain. CDR1 and CDR2 (germline): LNHDA, SQIVND (reference sequence). The CDR3 is 11 amino acids. V gave up 6 bases and J gave up 7 bases, with 9 bases separating them. The CDR3 sequence is CASSRRSEAFF. The CDR3 DNA sequence: TGTGCCAGTAGCAGGAGGAGTGAAGCTTTCTTT.

This chain joins TRBV5-4 and TRBJ2-6; 9 bases line up with TRBD1. Germline trimming cut 4 bases from V and 0 bases from J; bases unmatched to any gene: 11. Germline V gene lookup returns CDR1 SGHNT and CDR2 YYREEE (reference sequence). The CDR3 is made up of 19 amino acids. The CDR3 loop is CASSPPPGQGISGANVLTF. As DNA, the CDR3 is TGTGCCAGCAGCCCTCCCCCGGGACAGGGAATCTCTGGGGCCAACGTCCTGACTTTC. Combining the CDR3 with reference TRBV5-4 and TRBJ2-6 gives the whole variable domain ETGVTQSPTHLIKTRGQQVTLRCSSQSGHNTVSWYQQALGQGPQFIFQYYREEENGRGNFPPRFSGLQFPNYSSELNVNALELDDSALYLCASSPPPGQGISGANVLTFGAGSRLTVL.

The CDR3 is CASSTGTGVLEQYF. In DNA, the CDR3 is TGTGCCAGCAGCACCGGGACAGGGGTTCTCGAGCAGTACTTC. The genes are TRBV6-5 and TRBJ2-7; 10 bases map to TRBD1. Trimming removed 6 bases from V and 6 bases from J; junction bases left unmatched: 8. This CDR3 contains 14 residues. Germline CDR1 reads MNHEY; CDR2 reads SVGAGI.

This CDR3 is CANTWGSYTGELFF. The CDR3 nucleotides are TGTGCCAACACTTGGGGGAGTTACACCGGGGAGCTGTTTTTT. The chain carries TRBV19 and TRBJ2-2, with D perhaps TRBD1 or TRBD2 (5 bases each). V was pared by 10 bases and J by 3 bases, with 15 bases between. This CDR3 is built from 14 residues. Germline V gene sequence: CDR1 LNHDA, CDR2 SQIVND (reference sequence).

The chain joins TRBV13 to TRBJ2-7; a weak D match, TRBD1 (5 bases). V dropped 5 bases and J dropped 3 bases, with 29 bases sitting between them. Germline CDR1 is PRHDT and CDR2 is FYEKMQ (reference sequence). The CDR3 has 19 residues. The CDR3 coding sequence is TGTGCCAGCAGCCCCCCGGGCCACCTTCAGGGTAAACCCGTCTACGAGCAGTACTTC. This gives the protein CASSPPGHLQGKPVYEQYF.

CDR3 in amino acids: CASSLSLLAPTTDTQYF. CDR3 in DNA: TGTGCCAGCAGCCTATCCCTACTAGCGCCAACCACAGATACGCAGTATTTT. V is TRBV7-3 and J is TRBJ2-3; TRBD2 matches at 7 bases. Per germline, CDR1 SGHTA and CDR2 FQGTGA. The junction had 13 bases not matched to a gene; V was cut back by 5 bases and J by 2 bases. This CDR3 is built from 17 residues.